Listed below are T cell receptor beta chains from one sample, sequenced in a study of identical twins. TCRdb ran MiXCR on the 5' RACE reads and lists one entry per CDR3 protein. This sample has approximately 300,000 distinct CDR3 sequences; roughly 9.8% occur once, and the top ten carry approximately 7%. The same sample was also used in a study of yellow fever vaccine responses in identical twins.

What was sequenced was CD8+ T cells sorted from blood. These TCRs come from a woman aged 18-29 years in good health. The CDR3 runs from the conserved cysteine through the conserved F or W. A D gene is named only where the DNA matches it firmly. Not every row has a clone size; where given, it reads once, few, many or a size class.

V: TRBV12-3/TRBV12-4
J: TRBJ2-4
size: many
D: NA
DNA: TGTGCCAGCAGTTTAGTCCGAGGACAAACCCTAGCCAAAAACATTCAGTACTTC
CDR3: CASSLVRGQTLAKNIQYF

V: TRBV15
J: TRBJ2-7
size: once
D: NA
DNA: TGTGCCACCAGCAGAGATCTGAGCACAGTACAGGACGAGCAGTACTTC
CDR3: CATSRDLSTVQDEQYF

V: TRBV5-1
J: TRBJ2-5
size: many
D: TRBD2
DNA: TGCGCCAGCAGCTTAGCGGGGGGGCCTGTGGTTGAGACCCAGTACTTC
CDR3: CASSLAGGPVVETQYF

V: TRBV5-4
J: TRBJ2-2
size: NA
D: NA
DNA: TGTGCCAGCAGCTTGATCGGGACGAGTGCCGGGGAGCTGTTTTTT
CDR3: CASSLIGTSAGELFF

V: TRBV20-1
J: TRBJ2-1
size: few
D: NA
DNA: TGCAGTGCTAGAAATGGGGATGAAGCGGTCCCCTACAATGAGCAGTTCTTC
CDR3: CSARNGDEAVPYNEQFF

V: TRBV27
J: TRBJ2-4
size: few
D: NA
DNA: TGTGCCAGCAGTTTAATGACAGGGAGGGACATTCAGTACTTC
CDR3: CASSLMTGRDIQYF

V: TRBV3-1
J: TRBJ2-1
size: NA
D: TRBD2
DNA: TGTGCCTGCTGCAAAACGGAGCGGGGGGGTCTGGAGCAGTTCTTC
CDR3: CACCKTERGGLEQFF

V: TRBV29-1
J: TRBJ2-5
size: few
D: NA
DNA: TGCAGCGTGGAGACGGGGATACAAGAGACCCAGTACTTC
CDR3: CSVETGIQETQYF

V: TRBV25-1
J: TRBJ2-5
size: few
D: TRBD2
DNA: TGTGCCAGCAGTGACGGAGCGGGAACGTACCAAGAGACCCAGTACTTC
CDR3: CASSDGAGTYQETQYF

V: TRBV21-1
J: TRBJ2-1
size: many
D: NA
DNA: TGTGCCAGCAGCAGACTAGCGGGGAGTGTCAAAAATGAGCAGTTCTTC
CDR3: CASSRLAGSVKNEQFF

V: TRBV6-2/TRBV6-3
J: TRBJ2-5
size: many
D: TRBD2
DNA: TGTGCCAGCAGTACCAGCGGGAGTGGAGCAGAGACCCAGTACTTC
CDR3: CASSTSGSGAETQYF

V: TRBV7-8
J: TRBJ2-7
size: NA
D: NA
DNA: TGTGCCAGCCATGCGGACGGCGGTCCATACGAGCAGTACTTC
CDR3: CASHADGGPYEQYF

V: TRBV7-6
J: TRBJ2-4
size: NA
D: NA
DNA: TGTGCCAGCAGCGAACTAGTGGAAAACATTCAGTACTTC
CDR3: CASSELVENIQYF

V: TRBV27
J: TRBJ2-4
size: NA
D: TRBD2
DNA: TGTGCCAGCAGTCCCCGGCTAGCGGGAGGATTAGAGAACATTCAGTACTTC
CDR3: CASSPRLAGGLENIQYF

V: TRBV20-1
J: TRBJ1-5
size: many
D: NA
DNA: TGCAGTGCTAGAGAGGCAGGGGATCAGCCCCAGCATTTT
CDR3: CSAREAGDQPQHF

V: TRBV27
J: TRBJ2-7
size: few
D: TRBD1
DNA: TGTGCCAGCAGTACACCGGGACAGGGGCGTTACGAGCAGTACTTC
CDR3: CASSTPGQGRYEQYF

V: TRBV7-9
J: TRBJ2-7
size: many
D: NA
DNA: TGTGCCAGCAGCATTAGTAGTCAGGCAGACTACGAGCAGTACTTC
CDR3: CASSISSQADYEQYF

V: TRBV4-3
J: TRBJ2-7
size: many
D: NA
DNA: TGCGCCAGCAGCCTCGACTACCCTACTAGTTACGAGCAGTACTTC
CDR3: CASSLDYPTSYEQYF

V: TRBV9
J: TRBJ2-1
size: few
D: TRBD2
DNA: TGTGCCAGCAGCGCATCTAGCGGGGGGGCATTAGATGAGCAGTTCTTC
CDR3: CASSASSGGALDEQFF

V: TRBV28
J: TRBJ2-5
size: few
D: NA
DNA: TGTGCCAGCAGTTGGACTACCACGAAACGAGAGACCCAGTACTTC
CDR3: CASSWTTTKRETQYF

V: TRBV6-1
J: TRBJ2-5
size: many
D: TRBD2
DNA: TGTGCCAGCAGTATTGGACTAGCGGGAGGAGAGACCCAGTACTTC
CDR3: CASSIGLAGGETQYF

V: TRBV5-1
J: TRBJ1-2
size: few
D: NA
DNA: TGCGCCAGCAGCTTGGGGGATGGCTATGGCTACACCTTC
CDR3: CASSLGDGYGYTF

V: TRBV28
J: TRBJ1-5
size: few
D: NA
DNA: TGTGCCAGCAGCCTGTATAGGGGGGGAGGGCAGCCCCAGCATTTT
CDR3: CASSLYRGGGQPQHF

V: TRBV9
J: TRBJ2-3
size: NA
D: NA
DNA: TGTGCCAGCAGCCCATGGGGGGCGAACACAGATACGCAGTATTTT
CDR3: CASSPWGANTDTQYF

V: TRBV7-9
J: TRBJ2-5
size: NA
D: TRBD2
DNA: TGTGCCAGCAGCCCGGCCCTAGCGGTCCAAGAGACCCAGTACTTC
CDR3: CASSPALAVQETQYF

V: TRBV7-9
J: TRBJ2-1
size: NA
D: NA
DNA: TGTGCCAGCAAGCCCGCGGGGCTGAAATACAATGAGCAGTTCTTC
CDR3: CASKPAGLKYNEQFF

V: TRBV4-1
J: TRBJ1-1
size: few
D: NA
DNA: TGCGCCAGCAGCCAAGAGGGGATGAACACTGAAGCTTTCTTT
CDR3: CASSQEGMNTEAFF

V: TRBV7-9
J: TRBJ1-2
size: few
D: NA
DNA: TGTGCCAGCAGCGGGCGTTACAACTATGGCTACACCTTC
CDR3: CASSGRYNYGYTF

V: TRBV24-1
J: TRBJ2-2
size: many
D: NA
DNA: TGTGCCACCAGTGTAGCCCTGGATTCGAACACCGGGGAGCTGTTTTTT
CDR3: CATSVALDSNTGELFF

V: TRBV29-1
J: TRBJ1-6
size: few
D: NA
DNA: TGCAGCGTTGTCGGGGGCTCCTATAATTCACCCCTCCACTTT
CDR3: CSVVGGSYNSPLHF

V: TRBV5-1
J: TRBJ2-5
size: NA
D: TRBD1
DNA: TGCGCCAGCAGCCCCGAGGGACAGGGGGTGAGAGAGACCCAGTACTTC
CDR3: CASSPEGQGVRETQYF

V: TRBV5-3
J: TRBJ2-7
size: NA
D: NA
DNA: TGTGCCAGGAGCTTGGGGCTCCTGACCTACGAGCAGTACTTC
CDR3: CARSLGLLTYEQYF

V: TRBV20-1
J: TRBJ1-1
size: NA
D: NA
DNA: TGCAGTGCTAGAGGCATACGGGAACCAAACCCTGAAGCTTTCTTT
CDR3: CSARGIREPNPEAFF

V: TRBV14
J: TRBJ2-7
size: few
D: NA
DNA: TGTGCCAGCAGCCATAGCAACTACGAGCAGTACTTC
CDR3: CASSHSNYEQYF

V: TRBV9
J: TRBJ2-7
size: many
D: NA
DNA: TGTGCCAGCAGCGCCTTCGTGTACTCCTACGAGCAGTACTTC
CDR3: CASSAFVYSYEQYF

V: TRBV4-3
J: TRBJ2-4
size: many
D: NA
DNA: TGCGCCAGCAGCCAAGAGGTCCCGGGGGATCAGTACTTC
CDR3: CASSQEVPGDQYF

V: TRBV4-1
J: TRBJ2-7
size: many
D: NA
DNA: TGCGCCAGCAGCCAAGTTGTGGAGTCCCGATCCGAGCAGTACTTC
CDR3: CASSQVVESRSEQYF

V: TRBV7-2
J: TRBJ1-2
size: NA
D: NA
DNA: TGTGCCAGCAGCTTAGTGCAGGTCTATGGCTACACCTTC
CDR3: CASSLVQVYGYTF

V: TRBV5-1
J: TRBJ2-3
size: NA
D: NA
DNA: TGCGCCAGCGGCTGGGCGAGCACAGATACGCAGTATTTT
CDR3: CASGWASTDTQYF

V: TRBV12-3/TRBV12-4
J: TRBJ2-1
size: many
D: NA
DNA: TGTGCCAGCAGCTTCCATATCGATGAGCAGTTCTTC
CDR3: CASSFHIDEQFF

V: TRBV29-1
J: TRBJ2-7
size: NA
D: NA
DNA: TGCAGCGTTGTCTCCGGCTACGAGCAGTACTTC
CDR3: CSVVSGYEQYF

V: TRBV7-9
J: TRBJ2-5
size: few
D: TRBD2
DNA: TGTGCCAGCAGCTTACCGACTAGCGGCCAAGAGACCCAGTACTTC
CDR3: CASSLPTSGQETQYF

V: TRBV4-3
J: TRBJ1-1
size: few
D: TRBD1
DNA: TGCGCCAGCAGCCTTGGGACAGGGAGAGGCATGAACACTGAAGCTTTCTTT
CDR3: CASSLGTGRGMNTEAFF

V: TRBV20-1
J: TRBJ2-1
size: NA
D: TRBD2
DNA: TGCAGTGCTAGGTATACCGGGACTAGCGGGGGAGCCGAAGACGAAAGGGTCTACTACAATGAGCAGTTCTTC
CDR3: CSARYTGTSGGAEDERVYYNEQFF

V: TRBV5-1
J: TRBJ2-7
size: many
D: TRBD2
DNA: TGCGCCAGCAGCTTGTGGATTAGCGGGACCGACAGCTCCTACGAGCAGTACTTC
CDR3: CASSLWISGTDSSYEQYF

V: TRBV7-2
J: TRBJ2-7
size: NA
D: NA
DNA: TGTGCCAGCAGCCCCCTGTCGGGAGTGGCCTACGAGCAGTACTTC
CDR3: CASSPLSGVAYEQYF

V: TRBV4-1
J: TRBJ2-7
size: few
D: NA
DNA: TGCGCCAGCAGCCAAGACCCTCTGGCAGACGAGCAGTACTTC
CDR3: CASSQDPLADEQYF

V: TRBV29-1
J: TRBJ2-7
size: NA
D: TRBD1
DNA: TGCAGCGTGGCTGACCTGGGACAGGGAAACTACGAGCAGTACTTC
CDR3: CSVADLGQGNYEQYF

V: TRBV5-1
J: TRBJ2-7
size: few
D: TRBD2
DNA: TGCGCCAGCAGAAGTCGGGAGGGCAGGGACTACGAGCAGTACTTC
CDR3: CASRSREGRDYEQYF

V: TRBV20-1
J: TRBJ2-5
size: NA
D: NA
DNA: TGCAGTGCTAGAGATGGGGTAGTCGGAGAGACCCAGTACTTC
CDR3: CSARDGVVGETQYF

V: TRBV7-9
J: TRBJ2-7
size: few
D: NA
DNA: TGTGCCAGCAGCTTAGCATTGACAGCCTACGAGCAGTACTTC
CDR3: CASSLALTAYEQYF

V: TRBV11-2
J: TRBJ1-6
size: NA
D: NA
DNA: TGTGCCAGCAGGGCCTTCGATAATTCACCCCTCCACTTT
CDR3: CASRAFDNSPLHF

V: TRBV27
J: TRBJ2-1
size: NA
D: TRBD2
DNA: TGTGCCAGCAGTCCTAGCGGCGCTGGCGGTGAGCAGTTCTTC
CDR3: CASSPSGAGGEQFF

V: TRBV5-1
J: TRBJ1-1
size: many
D: NA
DNA: TGCGCCAGCAGCTCCAAGAACACTGAAGCTTTCTTT
CDR3: CASSSKNTEAFF